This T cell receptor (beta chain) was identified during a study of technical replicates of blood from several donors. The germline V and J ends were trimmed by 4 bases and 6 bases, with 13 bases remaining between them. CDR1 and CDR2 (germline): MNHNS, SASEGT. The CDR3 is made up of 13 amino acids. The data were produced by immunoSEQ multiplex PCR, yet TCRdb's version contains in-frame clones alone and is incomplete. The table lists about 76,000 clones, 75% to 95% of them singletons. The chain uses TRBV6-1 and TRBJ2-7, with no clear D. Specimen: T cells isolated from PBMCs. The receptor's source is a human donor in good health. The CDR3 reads CASSVDNVGEQYF. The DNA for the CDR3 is TGTGCCAGCAGTGTTGACAACGTCGGCGAGCAGTACTTC.